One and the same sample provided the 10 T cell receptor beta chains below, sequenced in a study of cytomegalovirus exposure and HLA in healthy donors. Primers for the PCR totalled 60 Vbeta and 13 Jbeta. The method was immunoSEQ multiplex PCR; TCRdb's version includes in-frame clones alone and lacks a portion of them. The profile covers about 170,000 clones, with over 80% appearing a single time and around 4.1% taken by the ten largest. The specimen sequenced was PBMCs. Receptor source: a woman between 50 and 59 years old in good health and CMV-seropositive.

CDR3 DNA: TGTGCCAGCAGCGCGCTGAGGACCGGGGAGCTGTTTTTT. Amino acid sequence: CASSALRTGELFF. The chain links TRBV11-3 to TRBJ2-2; D is unclear. CDR1 is SGHNT and CDR2 is YENEEA in the germline V gene. This CDR3 has 13 amino acids. V was shortened by 5 bases and J by 5 bases, with 9 bases between the two germline ends.

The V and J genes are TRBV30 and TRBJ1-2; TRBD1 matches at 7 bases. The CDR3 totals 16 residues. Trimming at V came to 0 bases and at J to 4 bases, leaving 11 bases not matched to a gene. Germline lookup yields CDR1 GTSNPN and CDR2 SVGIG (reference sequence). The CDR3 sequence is CAWSVRWLRDSYGYTF. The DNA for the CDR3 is TGTGCCTGGAGTGTACGCTGGCTCCGGGACAGCTATGGCTACACCTTC.

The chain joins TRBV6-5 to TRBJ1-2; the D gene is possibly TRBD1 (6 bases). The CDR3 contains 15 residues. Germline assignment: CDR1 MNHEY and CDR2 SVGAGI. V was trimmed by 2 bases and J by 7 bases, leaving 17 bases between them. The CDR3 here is CASSYVEGGRGGYTF. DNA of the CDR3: TGTGCCAGCAGTTACGTCGAGGGGGGGCGCGGTGGCTACACCTTC.

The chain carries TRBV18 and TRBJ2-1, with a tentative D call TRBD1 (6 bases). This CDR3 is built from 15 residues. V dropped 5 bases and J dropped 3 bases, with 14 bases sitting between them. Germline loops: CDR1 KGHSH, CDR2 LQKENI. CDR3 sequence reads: CASSSVRQVYNEQFF. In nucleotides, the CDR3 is TGTGCCAGCTCATCAGTTCGACAGGTCTACAATGAGCAGTTCTTC.

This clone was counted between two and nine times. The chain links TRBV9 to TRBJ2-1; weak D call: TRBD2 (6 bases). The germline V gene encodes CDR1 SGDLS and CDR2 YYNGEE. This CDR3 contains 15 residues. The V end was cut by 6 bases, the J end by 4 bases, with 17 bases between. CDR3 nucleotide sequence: TGTGCCAGCACGCCGAGGGACTGGCTATACAATGAGCAGTTCTTC. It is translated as CASTPRDWLYNEQFF.

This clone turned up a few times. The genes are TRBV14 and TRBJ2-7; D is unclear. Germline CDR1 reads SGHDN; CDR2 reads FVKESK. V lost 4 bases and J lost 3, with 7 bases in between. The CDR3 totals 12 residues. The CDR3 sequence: CASSPTGYEQYF. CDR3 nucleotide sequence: TGTGCCAGCAGCCCGACGGGCTACGAGCAGTACTTC.

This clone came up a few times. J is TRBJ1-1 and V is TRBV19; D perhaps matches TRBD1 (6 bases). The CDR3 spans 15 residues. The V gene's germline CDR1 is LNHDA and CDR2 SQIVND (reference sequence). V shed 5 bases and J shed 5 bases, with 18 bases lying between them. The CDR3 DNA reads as TGTGCCAGTAGTCCGGGACATCTAAGAGGTACTGAAGCTTTCTTT. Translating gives CASSPGHLRGTEAFF.

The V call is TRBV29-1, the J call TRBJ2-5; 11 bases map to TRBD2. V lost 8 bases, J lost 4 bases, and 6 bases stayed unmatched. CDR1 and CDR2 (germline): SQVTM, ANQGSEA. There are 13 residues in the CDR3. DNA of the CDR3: TGCAGCCTAGCGGGAGGCCCGGGAGAGACCCAGTACTTC. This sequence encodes CSLAGGPGETQYF.

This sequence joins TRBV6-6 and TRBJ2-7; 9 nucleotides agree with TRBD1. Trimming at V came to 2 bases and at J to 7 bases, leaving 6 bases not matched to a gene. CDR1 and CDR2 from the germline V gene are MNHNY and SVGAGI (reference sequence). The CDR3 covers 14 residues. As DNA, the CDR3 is TGTGCCAGCAGTTACGGGACAGGGACTGGAGAGCAGTACTTC. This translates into CASSYGTGTGEQYF.

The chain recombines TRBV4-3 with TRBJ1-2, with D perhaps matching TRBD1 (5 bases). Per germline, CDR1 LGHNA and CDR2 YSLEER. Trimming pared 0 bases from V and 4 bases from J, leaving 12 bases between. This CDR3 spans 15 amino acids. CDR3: CASSQERGGGYGYTF. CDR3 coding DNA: TGCGCCAGCAGCCAAGAGCGGGGGGGAGGCTATGGCTACACCTTC.